The T cell receptor (beta chain) described here comes from a study of PD-1 blockade in classical Hodgkin lymphoma. Each of the patients experienced relapse following autologous stem cell transplantation, and their brentuximab vedotin exposure differed. Sequenced by immunoSEQ multiplex PCR; TCRdb stores in-frame clones only, minus some. This sample has 40,000 to 45,000 clones, with under 75% found just once. Trimming cost V 0 bases and J 0 bases, with 10 bases left between them. Germline V gene data show CDR1 as LGHNA and CDR2 as YNFKEQ. The CDR3 covers 16 residues. The chain is built from TRBV4-2 and TRBJ2-3; D is unresolved. The material sequenced was peripheral blood mononuclear cells (PBMCs), taken before the second cycle of nivolumab. The receptor was derived from a human donor with classical Hodgkin lymphoma. The CDR3 bases are TGTGCCAGCAGCCAAGACGGCACGTCTAGCACAGATACGCAGTATTTT. Translation: CASSQDGTSSTDTQYF.